A single sample is the source of the 3 T cell receptor beta chains below, sequenced in a study of metastatic and nonmetastatic thyroid tumors. Every patient underwent thyroid surgery untreated. Through MiXCR, TCRdb re-clonotyped the PCR reads. The sample has 20,000 to 30,000 clones; more than 15% are singletons. The sample taken for sequencing was blood. The source is a male donor with papillary thyroid cancer or a benign thyroid nodule (not recorded which). Some clones in this sample may be carry-over from other donors' samples.

The V gene is TRBV19, the J gene TRBJ1-1; no reliable D call. CDR3 length: 11 residues. V lost 8 bases and J lost 5, with 9 bases in between. Germline values: CDR1 LNHDA, CDR2 SQIVND (reference sequence). The CDR3 protein is CASSPGTEAFF. As DNA, the CDR3 is TGTGCCAGTTCACCGGGGACTGAAGCTTTCTTT.

A word on this clone: The junction departs from germline at one end; a sequencing error may be responsible. J is TRBJ2-6 and V is TRBV5-1, with 7 positions matching TRBD1. Per germline, CDR1 SGHRS and CDR2 YFSETQ. This CDR3 comprises 15 residues. This CDR3 reads CASLEGGSGDNVLTF. CDR3 DNA: TGCGCCAGCCTAGAAGGGGGCTCTGGGGACAACGTCCTGACTTTC.

This clone showed up many times. The chain is built from TRBV5-5 and TRBJ2-5; possibly TRBD1 for D (5 bases). V was shortened by 2 bases and J by 2 bases, with 10 bases between the two germline ends. Germline V lookup: CDR1 SGHKS, CDR2 YYEKEE (reference sequence). CDR3 length: 14 amino acids. Here the CDR3 DNA reads TGTGCCAGCAGCTTCCCGACAGTTCAAGAGACCCAGTACTTC. It codes for CASSFPTVQETQYF.